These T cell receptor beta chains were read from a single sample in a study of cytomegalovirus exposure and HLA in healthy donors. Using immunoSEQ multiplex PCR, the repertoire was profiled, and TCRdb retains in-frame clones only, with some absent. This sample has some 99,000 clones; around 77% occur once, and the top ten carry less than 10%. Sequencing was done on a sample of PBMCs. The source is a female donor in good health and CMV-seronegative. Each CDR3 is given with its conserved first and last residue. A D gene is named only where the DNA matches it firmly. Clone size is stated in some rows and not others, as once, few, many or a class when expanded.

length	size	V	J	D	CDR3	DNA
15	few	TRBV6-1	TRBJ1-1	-	CASSSQGGRSTEAFF	TGTGCCAGCAGTTCCCAAGGGGGTCGGAGCACTGAAGCTTTCTTT
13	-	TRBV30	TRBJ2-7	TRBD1	CAWRDRGLLEQYF	TGTGCCTGGAGGGACAGGGGCCTTTTAGAGCAGTACTTC
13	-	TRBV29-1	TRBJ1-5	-	CSVRQNSYQPQHF	TGCAGCGTTCGACAGAACTCTTATCAGCCCCAGCATTTT
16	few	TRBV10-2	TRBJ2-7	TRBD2	CASRGSGGGFTYEQYF	TGCGCCAGCAGAGGAAGCGGGGGGGGATTTACCTACGAGCAGTACTTC
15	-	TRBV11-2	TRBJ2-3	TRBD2	CASSPLAGGWDTQYF	TGTGCCAGCAGCCCACTAGCGGGAGGTTGGGATACGCAGTATTTT
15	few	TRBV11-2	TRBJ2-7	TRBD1	CASSSLTGRRNEQYF	TGTGCCAGCAGCTCCCTGACAGGGCGTAGGAACGAGCAGTACTTC
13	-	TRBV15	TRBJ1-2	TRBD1	CATSIGRGPGYTF	TGTGCCACCAGCATTGGCAGGGGGCCTGGCTACACCTTC
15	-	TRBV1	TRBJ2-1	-	CTSSQDIKAGDEQFF	TGCACCAGCAGCCAAGATATAAAAGCGGGCGATGAGCAGTTCTTC
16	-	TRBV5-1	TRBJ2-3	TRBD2	CASSKGTSGGTDTQYF	TGCGCCAGCAGCAAAGGGACTAGCGGGGGCACAGATACGCAGTATTTT
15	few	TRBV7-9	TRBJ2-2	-	CASISEGGWTGELFF	TGTGCCAGCATCTCCGAGGGAGGTTGGACCGGGGAGCTGTTTTTT
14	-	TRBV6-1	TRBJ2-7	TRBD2	CATHLAGVLGEQYF	TGTGCCACCCATCTAGCGGGGGTCCTGGGCGAGCAGTACTTC
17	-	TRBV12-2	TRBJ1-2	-	CASRLRGSLPPPYGYTF	TGTGCAAGTCGCTTGAGAGGGTCTCTTCCACCCCCCTATGGCTACACCTTC
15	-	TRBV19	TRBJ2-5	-	CASRGGGRAQETQYF	TGTGCCAGTAGGGGGGGAGGAAGAGCCCAAGAGACCCAGTACTTC
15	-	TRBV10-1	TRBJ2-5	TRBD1	CASSDGQGPQETQYF	TGCGCCAGCAGTGACGGACAGGGGCCGCAAGAGACCCAGTACTTC
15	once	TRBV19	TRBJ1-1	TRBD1	CASRGGGQPNTEAFF	TGTGCCAGTAGAGGAGGGGGACAGCCGAACACTGAAGCTTTCTTT
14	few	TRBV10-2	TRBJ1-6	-	CATSGGGKNSPLHF	TGCGCCACCAGCGGGGGGGGGAAGAATTCACCCCTCCACTTT
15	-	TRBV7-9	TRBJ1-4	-	CASSLVSGANEKLFF	TGTGCCAGCAGCTTAGTTTCGGGGGCTAATGAAAAACTGTTTTTT
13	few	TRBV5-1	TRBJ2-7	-	CASSGGKIYEQYF	TGCGCCAGCAGCGGCGGGAAAATCTACGAGCAGTACTTC
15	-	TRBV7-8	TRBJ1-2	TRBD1	CASSWPGQGPYGYTF	TGTGCCAGCAGCTGGCCGGGACAGGGACCCTATGGCTACACCTTC
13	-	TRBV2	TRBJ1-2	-	CASSRDKNYGYTF	TGTGCCAGCAGTAGGGACAAGAACTATGGCTACACCTTC
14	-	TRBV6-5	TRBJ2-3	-	CASSGQTGGDTQYF	TGTGCCAGCAGTGGACAAACAGGAGGGGATACGCAGTATTTT
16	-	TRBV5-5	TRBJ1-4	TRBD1	CASSLQGAATNEKLFF	TGTGCCAGCAGCTTGCAGGGGGCTGCAACTAATGAAAAACTGTTTTTT
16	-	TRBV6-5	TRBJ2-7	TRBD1	CASSSQGGQGTYEQYF	TGTGCCAGCAGTTCCCAGGGCGGACAGGGGACTTACGAGCAGTACTTC
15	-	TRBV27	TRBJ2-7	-	CASSPRQVGPYEQYF	TGTGCCAGCAGCCCGCGACAGGTTGGGCCATACGAGCAGTACTTC
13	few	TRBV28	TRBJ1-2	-	CASSSTGSLGYTF	TGTGCCAGCAGTTCCACAGGGTCCTTGGGCTACACCTTC
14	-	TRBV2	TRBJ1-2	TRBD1	CASKDGTGVKGYTF	TGTGCCAGCAAAGACGGGACAGGGGTTAAGGGCTACACCTTC
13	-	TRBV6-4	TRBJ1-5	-	CASSAGANQPQHF	TGTGCCAGCAGTGCAGGGGCTAATCAGCCCCAGCATTTT
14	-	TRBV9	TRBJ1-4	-	CASSGGGTNEKLFF	TGTGCCAGCAGCGGAGGGGGAACTAATGAAAAACTGTTTTTT
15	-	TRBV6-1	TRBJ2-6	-	CAGLVADSGANVLTF	TGTGCCGGCCTGGTTGCTGACTCTGGGGCCAACGTCCTGACTTTC
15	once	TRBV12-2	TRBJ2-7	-	CASRCPRDRGIEQYF	TGTGCAAGTCGCTGTCCCCGGGACAGGGGGATCGAGCAGTACTTC
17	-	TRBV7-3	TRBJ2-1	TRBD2	CASSLMGVLAGGNEQFF	TGTGCCAGCAGCTTAATGGGTGTGCTAGCGGGGGGTAATGAGCAGTTCTTC
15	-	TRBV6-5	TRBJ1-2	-	CASSFIRQPLRGYTF	TGTGCCAGCAGTTTCATTCGACAGCCACTGAGAGGCTACACCTTC
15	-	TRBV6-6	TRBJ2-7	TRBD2	CASTPRGGSLYEQYF	TGTGCCAGCACCCCACGGGGCGGGAGCTTGTACGAGCAGTACTTC
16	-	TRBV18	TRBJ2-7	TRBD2	CASSPPGRANSYEQYF	TGTGCCAGCTCACCACCGGGGAGGGCCAACTCCTACGAGCAGTACTTC
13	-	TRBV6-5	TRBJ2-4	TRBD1	CASRGGQENIQYF	TGTGCCAGCAGGGGGGGACAGGAAAACATTCAGTACTTC
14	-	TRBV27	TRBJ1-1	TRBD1	CASRDRGVNTEAFF	TGTGCCAGCAGGGACAGGGGCGTGAACACTGAAGCTTTCTTT
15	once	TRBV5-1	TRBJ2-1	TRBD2	CASSLGLAANNEQFF	TGCGCCAGCAGCTTGGGACTAGCGGCAAACAATGAGCAGTTCTTC
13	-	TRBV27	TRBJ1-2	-	CASSSQGDYGYTF	TGTGCCAGCAGTTCACAGGGAGACTATGGCTACACCTTC
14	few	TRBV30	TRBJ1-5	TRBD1	CASATGGRNQPQHF	TGTGCCAGCGCTACAGGGGGGCGCAATCAGCCCCAGCATTTT
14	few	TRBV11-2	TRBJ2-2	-	CASSFGEVAGELFF	TGTGCCAGCAGCTTCGGGGAAGTGGCCGGGGAGCTGTTTTTT
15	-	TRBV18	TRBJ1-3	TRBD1	CASSPPRQGEDTIYF	TGTGCCAGCTCACCACCCAGACAGGGAGAGGACACCATATATTTT
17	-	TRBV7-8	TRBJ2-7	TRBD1	CASSLARSRDSSYEQYF	TGTGCCAGCAGCTTAGCCCGGAGCAGGGACAGCTCCTACGAGCAGTACTTC
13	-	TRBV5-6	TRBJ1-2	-	CASSYGQSYGYTF	TGTGCCAGCAGCTATGGACAGTCCTATGGCTACACCTTC
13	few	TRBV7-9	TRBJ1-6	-	CSSSGGHDSPLHF	TGTTCCAGCTCCGGGGGGCATGATTCACCCCTCCACTTT
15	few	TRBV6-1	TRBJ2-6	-	CASSDVPLGANVLTF	TGTGCCAGCAGCGACGTCCCACTAGGAGCCAACGTCCTGACTTTC
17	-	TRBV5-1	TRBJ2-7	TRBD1	CASSYYSGGTGVGEQYF	TGCGCCAGCAGCTACTACTCCGGAGGGACAGGGGTAGGCGAGCAGTACTTC
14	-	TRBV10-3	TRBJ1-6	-	CAITEMEGGSPLHF	TGTGCCATCACAGAAATGGAGGGAGGTTCACCCCTCCACTTT
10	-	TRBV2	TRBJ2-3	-	CASGDPQQYF	TGTGCCAGCGGAGACCCCCAGCAGTATTTT
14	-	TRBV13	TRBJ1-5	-	CASSLGRSNQPQHF	TGTGCCAGCAGCTTGGGCCGTTCGAATCAGCCCCAGCATTTT
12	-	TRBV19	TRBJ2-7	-	CASTSPGYEQYF	TGTGCCAGTACCTCCCCCGGGTACGAGCAGTACTTC
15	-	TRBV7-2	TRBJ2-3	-	CASSLGGGRTDTQYF	TGTGCCAGCAGCTTAGGTGGGGGCCGCACAGATACGCAGTATTTT
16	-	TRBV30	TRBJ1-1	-	CAWSGPDRLMNTEAFF	TGTGCCTGGAGTGGGCCCGACAGGCTAATGAACACTGAAGCTTTCTTT
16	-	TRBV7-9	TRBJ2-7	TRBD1	CASSSETGPSSYEQYF	TGTGCCAGCAGCTCGGAGACAGGGCCCAGCTCCTACGAGCAGTACTTC
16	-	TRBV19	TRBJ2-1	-	CASSQPPGVVSNEQFF	TGTGCCAGTAGTCAACCCCCCGGGGTAGTCTCCAATGAGCAGTTCTTC
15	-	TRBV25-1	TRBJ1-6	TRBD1	CASSDRTGWDSPLHF	TGTGCCAGCAGTGATCGGACAGGGTGGGATTCACCCCTCCACTTT
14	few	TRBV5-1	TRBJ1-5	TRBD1	CASSTGQYNQPQHF	TGCGCCAGCAGCACGGGACAGTACAATCAGCCCCAGCATTTT
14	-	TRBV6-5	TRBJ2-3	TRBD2	CASSSGRAPDTQYF	TGTGCCAGCAGCTCCGGGAGGGCCCCCGATACGCAGTATTTT
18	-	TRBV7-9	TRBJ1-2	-	CASSWSYNRVGSNYGYTF	TGTGCCAGCAGCTGGTCGTACAACAGGGTAGGTTCTAACTATGGCTACACCTTC
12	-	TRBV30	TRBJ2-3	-	CAWRAGRDTQYF	TGTGCCTGGAGGGCCGGGAGAGATACGCAGTATTTT
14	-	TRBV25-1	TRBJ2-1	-	CASRPQGWDNEQFF	TGTGCCAGCCGACCCCAGGGATGGGACAATGAGCAGTTCTTC